The rows below give T cell receptor beta chains drawn from one sample of a study of PD-L1 blockade in urothelial cancer. Produced via immunoSEQ multiplex PCR; TCRdb's table is partial and in-frame only. The profile shows 95,000 or so clones, roughly 84% of them singletons. This specimen was PBMCs, taken around atezolizumab (anti-PD-L1) treatment. These receptors all come from a man aged 55-75 years with urothelial cancer. The CDR3 runs from the conserved cysteine through the conserved F or W. A D gene is named only where the DNA matches it firmly. Rows give clone size only sometimes, using once, few, many, or a class for an expanded clone.

TRBJ2-5 | 14 | TRBD2 | - | TRBV7-2 | CASSLGGGQETQYF | TGTGCCAGCAGCTTAGGGGGAGGGCAAGAGACCCAGTACTTC
TRBJ2-2 | 17 | TRBD2 | - | TRBV19 | CASTKGLAGEYTGELFF | TGTGCCAGTACCAAGGGACTAGCGGGGGAGTACACCGGGGAGCTGTTTTTT
TRBJ2-7 | 12 | TRBD1 | - | TRBV29-1 | CSVWTGGYEQYF | TGCAGCGTTTGGACAGGGGGCTACGAGCAGTACTTC
TRBJ2-1 | 17 | TRBD2 | - | TRBV4-3 | CASSQDSGRGGYNEQFF | TGCGCCAGCAGCCAAGATAGTGGGCGGGGGGGTTACAATGAGCAGTTCTTC
TRBJ1-1 | 14 | - | - | TRBV6-5 | CASSYRGLVTEAFF | TGTGCCAGCAGTTACCGGGGATTGGTCACTGAAGCTTTCTTT
TRBJ2-1 | 16 | TRBD1 | - | TRBV5-1 | CASSFQGQGVGNEQFF | TGCGCCAGCAGCTTCCAGGGACAGGGGGTTGGGAATGAGCAGTTCTTC
TRBJ2-7 | 14 | TRBD2 | - | TRBV11-2 | CASSSERGNYEQYF | TGTGCCAGCAGCTCAGAGCGGGGAAACTACGAGCAGTACTTC
TRBJ2-5 | 12 | - | - | TRBV6-1 | CASRIAPETQYF | TGTGCCAGCAGAATAGCCCCGGAGACCCAGTACTTC
TRBJ2-7 | 15 | TRBD2 | - | TRBV28 | CASSLPSGGAYEQYF | TGTGCCAGCAGTTTACCTAGCGGGGGGGCCTACGAGCAGTACTTC
TRBJ2-1 | 15 | TRBD2 | - | TRBV5-4 | CASRDLAGGYNEQFF | TGTGCCAGCAGAGACCTAGCGGGGGGGTACAATGAGCAGTTCTTC
TRBJ2-1 | 16 | TRBD2 | - | TRBV6-1 | CASSDRASGGANEQFF | TGTGCCAGCAGTGACCGAGCTAGCGGGGGGGCCAATGAGCAGTTCTTC
TRBJ2-7 | 15 | - | - | TRBV10-3 | CAISGGSKLTYEQYF | TGTGCCATCAGTGGCGGGTCCAAGTTGACCTACGAGCAGTACTTC
TRBJ1-4 | 17 | - | - | TRBV30 | CAWRNRDLQATNEKLFF | TGTGCCTGGAGAAACAGGGACCTCCAGGCGACTAATGAAAAACTGTTTTTT
TRBJ2-7 | 15 | TRBD2 | few | TRBV27 | CASSPRTSGNYEQYF | TGTGCCAGCAGTCCCCGGACTAGCGGCAACTACGAGCAGTACTTC
TRBJ2-4 | 13 | TRBD1 | - | TRBV28 | CASGPGQRNIQYF | TGTGCCAGCGGTCCGGGACAGCGGAACATTCAGTACTTC
TRBJ1-5 | 15 | TRBD1 | - | TRBV6-5 | CASSPEGRGRTPQHF | TGTGCCAGCAGTCCCGAGGGCAGGGGGAGGACGCCCCAGCATTTT
TRBJ1-5 | 13 | - | - | TRBV2 | CASRGLSNQPQHF | TGTGCCAGCAGGGGGCTGAGCAATCAGCCCCAGCATTTT
TRBJ2-1 | 11 | - | - | TRBV6-6 | CASSPVNEQFF | TGTGCCAGCAGTCCTGTAAATGAGCAGTTCTTC
TRBJ2-2 | 18 | TRBD2 | - | TRBV5-1 | CASSLELAGGPDTGELFF | TGCGCCAGCAGCTTGGAGTTAGCGGGAGGGCCGGACACCGGGGAGCTGTTTTTT
TRBJ1-2 | 15 | TRBD1 | - | TRBV27 | CASSFTGQGAGGYTF | TGTGCCAGCAGTTTCACGGGACAGGGGGCCGGTGGCTACACCTTC
TRBJ2-2 | 14 | - | - | TRBV9 | CASSVVGGTGELFF | TGTGCCAGCAGCGTAGTGGGGGGAACCGGGGAGCTGTTTTTT
TRBJ1-2 | 15 | TRBD1 | - | TRBV29-1 | CSARDRDTTGYGYTF | TGCAGCGCCCGGGACAGGGACACCACCGGCTATGGCTACACCTTC
TRBJ2-3 | 14 | TRBD1 | - | TRBV5-1 | CASNRGGDTDTQYF | TGCGCCAGCAACAGAGGGGGCGACACAGATACGCAGTATTTT
TRBJ2-7 | 15 | TRBD1 | - | TRBV7-2 | CASSLQTGEMDEQYF | TGTGCCAGCAGCTTACAAACAGGGGAAATGGATGAGCAGTACTTC
TRBJ2-7 | 14 | TRBD1 | - | TRBV4-1 | CASSQGQGSYEQYF | TGCGCCAGCAGCCAGGGACAGGGCTCCTACGAGCAGTACTTC
TRBJ1-2 | 15 | - | - | TRBV27 | CASSITGLSPYGYTF | TGTGCCAGCAGTATAACAGGGCTTTCCCCCTATGGCTACACCTTC
TRBJ1-1 | 18 | TRBD1 | - | TRBV27 | CASSYLPGTGGLYTEAFF | TGTGCCAGCAGTTACCTTCCCGGCACAGGGGGCTTGTATACTGAAGCTTTCTTT
TRBJ2-2 | 14 | - | - | TRBV7-9 | CASSPQGVAGELFF | TGTGCCAGCAGCCCACAGGGTGTCGCCGGGGAGCTGTTTTTT
TRBJ1-1 | 14 | TRBD1 | - | TRBV11-3 | CASSITGAGTEAFF | TGTGCCAGCAGCATAACAGGGGCGGGTACTGAAGCTTTCTTT
TRBJ2-1 | 14 | - | - | TRBV14 | CASSQGGTGGEQFF | TGTGCCAGCAGCCAAGGCGGGACGGGCGGGGAGCAGTTCTTC
TRBJ2-7 | 15 | TRBD1 | once | TRBV5-1 | CASSLRRQGSYEQYF | TGCGCCAGCAGCTTGCGGAGACAGGGTTCCTACGAGCAGTACTTC
TRBJ1-2 | 13 | TRBD1 | - | TRBV6-6 | CASSWDRVYGYTF | TGTGCCAGCAGTTGGGACAGGGTCTATGGCTACACCTTC
TRBJ2-1 | 16 | TRBD1 | - | TRBV6-6 | CASSYSAPQGYNEQFF | TGTGCCAGCAGTTACTCGGCCCCACAGGGGTACAATGAGCAGTTCTTC
TRBJ2-1 | 10 | - | - | TRBV20-1 | CSASVNGQFF | TGCAGTGCGTCGGTTAACGGGCAGTTCTTC
TRBJ1-2 | 19 | - | once | TRBV4-1 | CASSQAAGMTGVGIYGYTF | TGCGCCAGCAGCCAAGCAGCGGGTATGACGGGGGTGGGGATCTATGGCTACACCTTC
TRBJ2-7 | 10 | - | - | TRBV2 | CASRSLEQYF | TGTGCCAGCAGGAGCCTCGAGCAGTACTTC
TRBJ2-5 | 14 | TRBD1 | - | TRBV28 | CASSRDRVQETQYF | TGTGCCAGCAGCCGGGACAGGGTGCAAGAGACCCAGTACTTC